One sample yielded the 5 T cell receptor beta chains listed below, sequenced in a study of patients and donors after allogeneic stem cell transplantation. One entry per CDR3 protein results from TCRdb running MiXCR on the RT-PCR reads. The table records about 960,000 distinct CDR3 sequences, about a sixth of them present only once. The sequencing sample was made of blood, either unsorted or a sorted T cell fraction (not recorded which). The receptors shown here come from a human donor who was either an allogeneic HSCT recipient or a stem cell or donor lymphocyte infusion donor (not recorded which). It is not recorded whose cells these are; they may come from a transplant donor.

This clonotype was seen a handful of times. The chain is built from TRBV6-1 and TRBJ2-5; 7 bases line up with TRBD1. CDR1 MNHNS and CDR2 SASEGT come from the germline V gene. There are 14 residues in the CDR3. Germline trimming cut 6 bases from V and 4 bases from J; bases unmatched to any gene: 8. The chain's CDR3 is CASRTGRTLETQYF. DNA for the CDR3: TGTGCCAGCAGGACAGGGCGGACCCTAGAGACCCAGTACTTC.

This clonotype was observed a few times. The rearrangement links TRBV3-1 to TRBJ2-2; TRBD1 matches at 8 bases. Germline assignment: CDR1 LGHDT and CDR2 YNNKEL (reference sequence). The CDR3 has 14 residues. V lost 3 bases and J lost 5; bases outside the gene matches: 2. CDR3 in amino acids: CASSHRTGTGELFF. CDR3 nucleotides: TGTGCCAGCAGCCACAGGACAGGGACCGGGGAGCTGTTTTTT.

A few counts support this clonotype. This sequence joins TRBV20-1 and TRBJ2-3; the match to TRBD2 covers 11 bases. Looked up from germline, CDR1 is DFQATT and CDR2 is SNEGSKA (reference sequence). V dropped 1 base and J dropped 6; count of bases not matched to a gene: 12. The CDR3 is made up of 17 amino acids. The CDR3 loop reads CSARVWLAGGDGDTQYF. The CDR3 DNA sequence: TGCAGTGCTAGAGTCTGGCTAGCGGGGGGTGACGGGGATACGCAGTATTTT.

The rearrangement joins TRBV5-1 to TRBJ2-2, with D hard to call. Germline assignment: CDR1 SGHRS and CDR2 YFSETQ. This CDR3 is built from 17 residues. The V end lost 4 bases, the J end lost 6 bases, and 22 bases lay between the germline ends. The CDR3 DNA sequence: TGCGCCAGCAGCCCTCCGTCGAGAAGACTTGGATCCGGGGAGCTGTTTTTT. Its translation is CASSPPSRRLGSGELFF.

There are a few counts of this clonotype. This chain connects TRBV15 to TRBJ1-1, with D perhaps TRBD1 (5 bases). V was shortened by 4 bases and J by 1 base, with 19 bases between the two germline ends. Per germline, CDR1 LNHNV and CDR2 YYDKDF (reference sequence). The length of the CDR3 is 17 residues. Written as DNA, the CDR3 is TGTGCCACCAGCAATCCGGGACGGACACAGCCGAACACTGAAGCTTTCTTT. This sequence encodes CATSNPGRTQPNTEAFF.